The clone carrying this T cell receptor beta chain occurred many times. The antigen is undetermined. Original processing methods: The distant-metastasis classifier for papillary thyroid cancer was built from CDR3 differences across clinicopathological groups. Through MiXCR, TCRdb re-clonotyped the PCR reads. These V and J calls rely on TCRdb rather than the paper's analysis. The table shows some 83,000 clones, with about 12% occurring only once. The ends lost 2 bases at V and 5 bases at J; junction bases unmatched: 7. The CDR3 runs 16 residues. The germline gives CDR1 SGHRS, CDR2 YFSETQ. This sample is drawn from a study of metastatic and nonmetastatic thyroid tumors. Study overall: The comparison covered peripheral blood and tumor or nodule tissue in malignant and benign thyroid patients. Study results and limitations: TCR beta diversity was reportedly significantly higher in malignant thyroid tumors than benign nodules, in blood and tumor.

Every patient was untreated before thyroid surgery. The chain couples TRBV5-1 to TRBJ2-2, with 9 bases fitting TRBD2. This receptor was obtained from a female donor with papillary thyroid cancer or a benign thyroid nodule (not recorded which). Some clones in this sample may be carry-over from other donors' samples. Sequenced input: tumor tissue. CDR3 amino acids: CASSFLAGSGTGELFF. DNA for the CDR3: TGCGCCAGCAGCTTTCTAGCGGGATCGGGTACCGGGGAGCTGTTTTTT.